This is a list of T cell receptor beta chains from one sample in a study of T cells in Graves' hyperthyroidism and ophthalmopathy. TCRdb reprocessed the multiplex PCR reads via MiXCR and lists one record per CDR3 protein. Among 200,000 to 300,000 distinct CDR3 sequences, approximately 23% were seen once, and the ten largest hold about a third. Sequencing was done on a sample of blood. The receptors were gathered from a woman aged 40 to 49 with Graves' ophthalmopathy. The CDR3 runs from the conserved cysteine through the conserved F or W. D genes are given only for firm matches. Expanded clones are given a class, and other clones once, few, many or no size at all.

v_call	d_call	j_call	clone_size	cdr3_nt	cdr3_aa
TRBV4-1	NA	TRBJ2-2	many	TGCGCCAGCAGCCAAGAAACGTTCAGTGTCGTCGGGGAGCTGTTTTTT	CASSQETFSVVGELFF
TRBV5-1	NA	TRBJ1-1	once	TGCGCCAGCAGCTTGGCACCGGGAATGAACACTGAAGCTTTCTTT	CASSLAPGMNTEAFF
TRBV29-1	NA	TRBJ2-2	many	TGCAGCGCCAGATACAACACCGGGGAGCTGTTTTTT	CSARYNTGELFF
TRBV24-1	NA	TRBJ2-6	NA	TGTGCCACCAGTGATGGTGGTTCGGCCAACGTCCTGACTTTC	CATSDGGSANVLTF
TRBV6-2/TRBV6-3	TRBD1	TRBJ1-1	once	TGTGCCAGCAGTTTTCGGGGACAGGGGACCACTGAAGCTTTCTTT	CASSFRGQGTTEAFF
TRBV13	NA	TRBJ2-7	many	TGTGCCAGCAGCGTATCTCGGTTTTCCGAGCAGTACTTC	CASSVSRFSEQYF
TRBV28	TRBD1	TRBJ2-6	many	TGTGCCAGCAGTTTATCGACAGGGGACTCTGGGGCCAACGTCCTGACTTTC	CASSLSTGDSGANVLTF
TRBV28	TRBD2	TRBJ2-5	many	TGTGCCAGCAGTTATCCAATCACACCGAGACTAGCGGGAGACCTAAACGCAGAAGAGACCCAGTACTTC	CASSYPITPRLAGDLNAEETQYF
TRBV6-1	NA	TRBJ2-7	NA	TGTGCCAGCACCCGGGACTTACGCTACGAGCAGTACTTC	CASTRDLRYEQYF
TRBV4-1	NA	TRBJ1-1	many	TGTGCCAGCAGTTTAAGGGGTGGGAACACTGAAGCTTTCTTT	CASSLRGGNTEAFF
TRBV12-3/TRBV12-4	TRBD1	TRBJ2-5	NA	TGTGCCAGCAGGGACAGGGGGCAAGAAGAGACCCAGTACTTC	CASRDRGQEETQYF
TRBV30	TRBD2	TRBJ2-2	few	TGTGCCTGGAGTGTAGCTAGCGGGAGGACCGGGGAGCTGTTTTTT	CAWSVASGRTGELFF
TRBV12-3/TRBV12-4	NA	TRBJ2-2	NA	TGTGCCAGCACCGAATGGAACACCGGGGAGCTGTTTTTT	CASTEWNTGELFF
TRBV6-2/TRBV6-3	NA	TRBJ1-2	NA	TGTGCCAGCCTGAGGAGGGGGGTTTCGTATGGCTACACCTTC	CASLRRGVSYGYTF
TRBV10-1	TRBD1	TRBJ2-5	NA	TGCGCCAGCTCAGCAGGGGGCTGGGAGACCCAGTACTTC	CASSAGGWETQYF
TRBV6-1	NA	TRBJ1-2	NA	TGTGCCAGCAGTGAGACCACAGGGCAAGGCTATGGCTACACCTTC	CASSETTGQGYGYTF
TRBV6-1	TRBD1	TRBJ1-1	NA	TGTGCCAGCGGCTCAGGGGGGAACACTGAAGCTTTCTTT	CASGSGGNTEAFF
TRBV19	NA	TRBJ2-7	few	TGTGCCAGTACGCCCCCAGGGAAAGCCTACGAGCAGTACTTC	CASTPPGKAYEQYF
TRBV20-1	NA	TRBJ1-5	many	TGCAGTGCTAGACGGTCTAGCGTAACCTTTGGCAATCAGCCCCAGCATTTT	CSARRSSVTFGNQPQHF
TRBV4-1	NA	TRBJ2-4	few	TGCGCCAGCAGCCAAGTTGGGACATTAGCCAAAAACATTCAGTACTTC	CASSQVGTLAKNIQYF
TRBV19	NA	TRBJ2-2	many	TGTGCCAGTAGTATGGGTCAGGGGACCGGGGAGCTGTTTTTT	CASSMGQGTGELFF
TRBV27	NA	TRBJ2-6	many	TGTGCCAGCAGTACCCGGACCGAAACCTCTGGGGCCAACGTCCTGACTTTC	CASSTRTETSGANVLTF
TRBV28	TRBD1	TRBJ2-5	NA	TGTGCCAGCTCATCCGTCGGCAGGGGGTTACAAGAGACCCAGTACTTC	CASSSVGRGLQETQYF
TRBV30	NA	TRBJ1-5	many	TGTGCCTGGAGTGGGGGACTTAATCAGCCCCAGCATTTT	CAWSGGLNQPQHF
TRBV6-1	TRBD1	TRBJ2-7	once	TGTGCCAGCAGAACATCGGGACAGGGGGGTTCCTACGAGCAGTACTTC	CASRTSGQGGSYEQYF
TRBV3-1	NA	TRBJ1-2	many	TGTGCCAGCAGCTACCCAGGGGATGGCTACACCTTC	CASSYPGDGYTF